The source of this T cell receptor beta chain is a study of tumor and adjacent non-tumor tissue in lung cancer. Study information: Aged about 31 to 80 years, patients included 10 men and five or six women with stage I to III disease. General study points: Top 100 clones took a larger repertoire share in normal lung. Compared with tumor, normal lung showed significantly lower TCR diversity.

Germline CDR1 and CDR2: SGHAT and FQNNGV. This CDR3 region has 12 residues. No cell sorting was done before RNA was extracted from the tissue. On this clonotype itself: The target antigen is unknown. One junction end does not reproduce the germline sequence, and a read error may be involved.

TCRbeta libraries were built with three rounds of nested PCR, modified from ARM-PCR. TCRdb redid the calling of the multiplex PCR reads with MiXCR, one entry per CDR3 protein. The repertoire holds around 86,000 distinct CDR3 sequences, roughly 72% seen once, with approximately 9.5% in the top ten. The chain links TRBV11-2 to TRBJ2-3, with no clear D. The specimen was lung tumor tissue. The origin of this receptor is a woman aged 40 to 49 with non-small cell lung cancer. DNA of the CDR3: TGTGCAAGCAGCCCCTATTCAGGTACGCACTATTTT. Protein: CASSPYSGTHYF. Full variable domain (outside the CDR3, taken from reference TRBV11-2 and TRBJ2-3): EAGVAQSPRYKIIEKRQSVAFWCNPISGHATLYWYQQILGQGPKLLIQFQNNGVVDDSQLPKDRFSAERLKGVDSTLKIQPAKLEDSAVYLCASSPYSGTHYFGPGTRLTVL.